Below are 27 T cell receptor beta chains sequenced from a single sample in a study of cytomegalovirus exposure and HLA in healthy donors. In the PCR, 60 Vbeta and 13 Jbeta primers were used. Data came from immunoSEQ multiplex PCR; TCRdb stores just in-frame clones and leaves some out. The profile shows around 190,000 clones, around three quarters of them singletons. Specimen: PBMCs. Source of these receptors: a woman aged 40 to 55 in good health and CMV-seronegative.

The chain is built from TRBV7-9 and TRBJ2-7, with 8 bases that match TRBD1. Looked up from germline, CDR1 is SEHNR and CDR2 is FQNEAQ (reference sequence). The CDR3 extends over 15 amino acids. V shed 2 bases and J 3 bases; nucleotides not matched to a gene: 6. CDR3 coding DNA: TGTGCCAGCAGCTTATCCACGACAGGGGTCTACGAGCAGTACTTC. Its translation: CASSLSTTGVYEQYF.

About this clone: The sample has other DNA sequences that encode this CDR3 too. V gene TRBV19 combines with J gene TRBJ1-5; D is undetermined. V dropped 0 bases and J dropped 2 bases, with 8 bases sitting between them. Per germline, CDR1 LNHDA and CDR2 SQIVND (reference sequence). There are 15 residues in the CDR3. The CDR3 nucleotides read TGTGCCAGTAGTATAGATCGGGGTGGCAATCAGCCCCAGCATTTT. Translation: CASSIDRGGNQPQHF.

The chain uses TRBV4-1 and TRBJ2-7, with D tentatively TRBD1 (5 bases). This CDR3 contains 14 residues. The V and J ends lost 1 base and 3 bases respectively, with 10 bases between them. The germline gives CDR1 MGHRA, CDR2 YSYEKL. CDR3 loop: CASSQVSRVYEQYF. CDR3 coding DNA: TGCGCCAGCAGCCAAGTATCCAGGGTCTACGAGCAGTACTTC.

A word on this clone: A junction boundary mismatches the germline segment, possibly from a read error. The genes are TRBV6-1 and TRBJ1-2, with 7 bases matching TRBD1. The CDR3 runs 14 residues. Per the germline V gene, CDR1 is MNHNS and CDR2 is SASEGT. The CDR3 loop reads CASSEPTGAYGYPF. CDR3 DNA: TGTGCCAGCAGTGAACCCACAGGGGCCTATGGCTACCCCTTC.

This clone has just a few counts. The chain carries TRBV4-1 and TRBJ2-7; D is unresolved. Germline-derived CDR1 and CDR2 are MGHRA and YSYEKL. This CDR3 is 13 amino acids long. The ends were cut back, 3 bases at V and 4 bases at J, with 10 bases in the middle. CDR3 protein: CASSQLMAYEQYF. CDR3 DNA sequence: TGCGCCAGCAGCCAGCTCATGGCATACGAGCAGTACTTC.

V usage is TRBV7-8 and J usage is TRBJ2-1, with 9 bases lining up with TRBD1. Germline V CDR1 and CDR2: SGHVS, FQNEAQ. The CDR3 loop spans 14 amino acids. The ends lost 5 bases at V and 8 bases at J; junction bases unmatched: 7. The chain's CDR3 is CASSPRDRADEQFF. In DNA, the CDR3 is TGTGCCAGCAGCCCCCGGGACAGGGCGGATGAGCAGTTCTTC.

This chain joins TRBV19 and TRBJ2-7; 7 nucleotides agree with TRBD2. CDR1 is LNHDA and CDR2 is SQIVND in the germline V gene (reference sequence). The CDR3 sequence is 14 residues long. Trimming removed 7 bases from V and 0 bases from J; junction bases left unmatched: 6. Here the CDR3 DNA reads TGTGCCAGTATGGGGGGGTACGGCTCCTACGAGCAGTACTTC. Translating gives CASMGGYGSYEQYF. The whole variable domain, filled in from reference TRBV19 and TRBJ2-7, reads DGGITQSPKYLFRKEGQNVTLSCEQNLNHDAMYWYRQDPGQGLRLIYYSQIVNDFQKGDIAEGYSVSREKKESFPLTVTSAQKNPTAFYLCASMGGYGSYEQYFGPGTRLTVT.

This clone was detected only once. V and J are TRBV29-1 and TRBJ1-2; no clear D gene. CDR1 is SQVTM, CDR2 ANQGSEA, per germline. The V and J ends lost 8 bases and 8 bases respectively, with 12 bases between them. The CDR3 length is 10 residues. DNA for the CDR3: TGCAGCACCGGACTGGAGGGCTACACCTTC. It yields the protein CSTGLEGYTF.

V usage is TRBV9 and J usage is TRBJ2-5; TRBD1 matches at 10 bases. The V segment lost 4 bases and the J segment 2 bases; nucleotides outside the gene matches: 5. The germline V gene has CDR1 SGDLS and CDR2 YYNGEE. The CDR3 consists of 15 residues. CDR3: CASSQGQGKQETQYF. CDR3 DNA: TGTGCCAGCAGCCAGGGACAGGGGAAACAAGAGACCCAGTACTTC.

The chain carries TRBV28 and TRBJ2-1, with TRBD2 identical over 14 bases. The CDR3 spans 13 residues. V was clipped by 10 bases and J by 8 bases; unmatched bases: 4. Germline V gives CDR1 MDHEN, CDR2 SYDVKM. In DNA, the CDR3 is TGTGCCAATTCGGGACTAGCGGGAGATGAGCAGTTCTTC. As protein: CANSGLAGDEQFF.

This clone was counted once. The chain couples TRBV19 to TRBJ2-1, with 13 bases lining up with TRBD2. CDR3 length: 15 residues. The ends lost 6 bases at V and 6 bases at J; junction bases unmatched: 5. CDR1 LNHDA and CDR2 SQIVND come from the germline V gene (reference sequence). The DNA for the CDR3 is TGTGCCAGTAGCCCAGGACTAGCGGGAGTCAATGAGCAGTTCTTC. Translated, it gives CASSPGLAGVNEQFF.

This sequence joins TRBV6-5 and TRBJ2-3, with a weak D call TRBD1 (6 bases). CDR3 length: 15 amino acids. Trimming stripped 5 bases from V and 6 bases from J, with 18 bases between. The germline V gene has CDR1 MNHEY and CDR2 SVGAGI. CDR3 sequence reads: CASSPHLQGRDTQYF. The CDR3 region has the DNA TGTGCCAGCAGTCCGCACCTACAGGGACGGGATACGCAGTATTTT.

The chain recombines TRBV20-1 with TRBJ2-1, with D possibly being TRBD2 (5 bases). CDR3 length: 11 amino acids. Germline assignment: CDR1 DFQATT and CDR2 SNEGSKA (reference sequence). V shed 3 bases and J shed 9 bases, with 9 bases lying between them. DNA of the CDR3: TGCAGTGCTAGTCCTAGCAGTGAGCAGTTCTTC. Amino acid sequence: CSASPSSEQFF.

This clone turned up a few times. The V call is TRBV27, the J call TRBJ2-7; 8 nucleotides agree with TRBD1. The CDR3 runs to 14 residues. J lost 4 bases, V lost 2 bases, and 4 bases had no gene match. Germline CDR1 is MNHEY and CDR2 is SMNVEV (reference sequence). DNA of the CDR3: TGTGCCAGCAGTTTACTGGACAGGGAATACGAGCAGTACTTC. As protein: CASSLLDREYEQYF.

This sequence joins TRBV7-8 and TRBJ1-6; D gene uncertain. CDR1 and CDR2 (germline): SGHVS, FQNEAQ. CDR3 length: 14 amino acids. The ends were cut back, 1 base at V and 8 bases at J, with 9 bases in the middle. Here the CDR3 reads CASSLVGGDSPLHF. The CDR3 bases are TGTGCCAGCAGCTTAGTCGGCGGAGATTCACCCCTCCACTTT.

V gene TRBV6-1 combines with J gene TRBJ2-1; TRBD2 matches at 14 bases. V was pared by 7 bases and J by 9 bases, with 5 bases of the junction left unmatched. The CDR3 runs to 14 residues. The germline V gene has CDR1 MNHNS and CDR2 SASEGT. The CDR3 here is CASIPGLAGAEQFF. In nucleotides, the CDR3 is TGTGCCAGCATACCGGGACTAGCGGGAGCTGAGCAGTTCTTC.

The gene calls are TRBV27 and TRBJ2-5; possible D gene TRBD2, 6 bases. The V and J ends lost 7 bases and 9 bases respectively, with 9 bases between them. The CDR3 has 10 amino acids. Germline loops: CDR1 MNHEY, CDR2 SMNVEV (reference sequence). CDR3 loop: CASNWGAQYF. The CDR3 DNA follows: TGTGCCAGCAATTGGGGGGCCCAGTACTTC.

This clone showed up just a few times. The chain links TRBV5-1 to TRBJ1-4; D may be TRBD1 (5 bases). Germline V gives CDR1 SGHRS, CDR2 YFSETQ. CDR3 length: 16 residues. V was shortened by 0 bases and J by 3 bases, with 12 bases between the two germline ends. CDR3 coding DNA: TGCGCCAGCAGCTTGGCCCAGGGTATGGCTAATGAAAAACTGTTTTTT. Protein sequence: CASSLAQGMANEKLFF.

This clone was found once. This sequence joins TRBV4-3 and TRBJ2-3; 8 bases match TRBD2. Germline loops: CDR1 LGHNA, CDR2 YSLEER. Trimming at V came to 0 bases and at J to 2 bases, leaving 7 bases not matched to a gene. There are 17 residues in the CDR3. Here the CDR3 DNA reads TGCGCCAGCAGCCAAGATATTACTAGCGGACACACAGATACGCAGTATTTT. This translates into CASSQDITSGHTDTQYF.

V usage is TRBV9 and J usage is TRBJ1-6; a weak D match, TRBD1 (5 bases). The ends were cut back, 0 bases at V and 7 bases at J, with 11 bases in the middle. CDR3 length: 15 residues. Germline V CDR1 and CDR2: SGDLS, YYNGEE. CDR3 sequence: CASSVEQATNSPLHF. The CDR3 DNA is TGTGCCAGCAGCGTAGAACAGGCGACGAATTCACCCCTCCACTTT. Based on the CDR3 plus reference TRBV9 and TRBJ1-6, the full variable domain is DSGVTQTPKHLITATGQRVTLRCSPRSGDLSVYWYQQSLDQGLQFLIQYYNGEERAKGNILERFSAQQFPDLHSELNLSSLELGDSALYFCASSVEQATNSPLHFGNGTRLTVT.

V usage is TRBV6-1 and J usage is TRBJ2-5; TRBD1 is a possible D gene (6 bases). Germline V gene sequence: CDR1 MNHNS, CDR2 SASEGT. V was trimmed by 5 bases and J by 7 bases, leaving 14 bases between them. CDR3 size: 13 residues. The CDR3 region has the DNA TGTGCCAGCAGTACCAGGGGATGGTGGACCCAGTACTTC. Protein product: CASSTRGWWTQYF.

The J gene is TRBJ2-2, the V gene TRBV2; a possible D gene is TRBD1 (6 bases). Germline assignment: CDR1 SNHLY and CDR2 FYNNEI. This CDR3 is 15 amino acids long. With 0 bases removed from V and 6 bases from J, the gap between germline ends came to 11 bases. CDR3 amino acids: CASSEAHGGAGELFF. In DNA form, the CDR3 reads TGTGCCAGCAGTGAAGCCCATGGGGGCGCCGGGGAGCTGTTTTTT. Combining the CDR3 with reference TRBV2 and TRBJ2-2 gives the whole variable domain EPEVTQTPSHQVTQMGQEVILRCVPISNHLYFYWYRQILGQKVEFLVSFYNNEISEKSEIFDDQFSVERPDGSNFTLKIRSTKLEDSAMYFCASSEAHGGAGELFFGEGSRLTVL.

The chain links TRBV4-3 to TRBJ2-1; 11 bases map to TRBD2. V trimming: 1 base; J trimming: 7 bases; junction bases outside the gene matches: 12. Germline loops: CDR1 LGHNA, CDR2 YSLEER. CDR3 length: 18 residues. DNA of the CDR3: TGCGCCAGCAGCCAAGGGTCCCCACTAGCGGGAGAGAGGAATGAGCAGTTCTTC. Its protein is CASSQGSPLAGERNEQFF.

The chain combines TRBV29-1 with TRBJ1-5; the match to TRBD1 covers 9 bases. CDR3 length: 14 amino acids. Looked up from germline, CDR1 is SQVTM and CDR2 is ANQGSEA. V shed 4 bases and J 2 bases; nucleotides not matched to a gene: 3. CDR3 DNA: TGCAGCGTTGGGGACAGGGAACGCAATCAGCCCCAGCATTTT. This codes for CSVGDRERNQPQHF.

CDR3 sequence reads: CASSQEGTSGGYNEQFF. DNA of the CDR3: TGTGCCAGCAGCCAAGAAGGGACTAGCGGGGGTTACAATGAGCAGTTCTTC. This rearrangement joins TRBV4-2 to TRBJ2-1; TRBD2 matches at 14 bases. With 0 bases clipped from V and 4 bases from J, the junction kept 2 bases outside the gene matches. This CDR3 is 17 amino acids long. Germline V CDR1 and CDR2: LGHNA, YNFKEQ.

V gene TRBV19 combines with J gene TRBJ2-6; D might be TRBD1 (5 bases). Germline values: CDR1 LNHDA, CDR2 SQIVND (reference sequence). This CDR3 comprises 18 residues. Trimming cost V 4 bases and J 4 bases, with 20 bases left between them. In nucleotides, the CDR3 is TGTGCCAGTAGTAAGTACGGCTTACAGGATCGCGGGGCCAACGTCCTGACTTTC. Translating gives CASSKYGLQDRGANVLTF.

There are a few counts of this clone. The rearrangement uses TRBV6-1 and TRBJ1-3; 8 bases line up with TRBD1. CDR3 length: 16 amino acids. After removal of 3 bases from V and 8 bases from J, the junction contained 12 bases not matched to a gene. Germline values: CDR1 MNHNS, CDR2 SASEGT. The CDR3 bases are TGTGCCAGCAGTGATTCTAGGACAGGGATTGGGCACACCATATATTTT. It encodes CASSDSRTGIGHTIYF.